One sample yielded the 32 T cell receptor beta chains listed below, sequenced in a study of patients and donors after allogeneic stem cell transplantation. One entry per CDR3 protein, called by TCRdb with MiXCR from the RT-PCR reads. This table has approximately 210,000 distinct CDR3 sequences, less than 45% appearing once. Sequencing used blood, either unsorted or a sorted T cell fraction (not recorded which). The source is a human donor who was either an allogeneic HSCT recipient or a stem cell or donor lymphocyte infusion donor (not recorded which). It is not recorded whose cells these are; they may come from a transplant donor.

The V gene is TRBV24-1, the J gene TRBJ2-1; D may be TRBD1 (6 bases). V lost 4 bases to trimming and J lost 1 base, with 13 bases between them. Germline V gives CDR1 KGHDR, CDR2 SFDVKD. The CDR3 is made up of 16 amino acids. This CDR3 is CATSDQRGGSYNEQFF. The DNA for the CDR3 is TGTGCCACCAGTGACCAGAGAGGGGGTTCCTACAATGAGCAGTTCTTC.

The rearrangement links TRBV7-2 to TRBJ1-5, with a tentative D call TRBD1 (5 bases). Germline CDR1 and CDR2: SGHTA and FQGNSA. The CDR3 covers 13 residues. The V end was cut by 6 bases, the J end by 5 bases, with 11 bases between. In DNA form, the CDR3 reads TGTGCCAGCAGGCAGGGCCCCCATCAGCCCCAGCATTTT. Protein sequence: CASRQGPHQPQHF.

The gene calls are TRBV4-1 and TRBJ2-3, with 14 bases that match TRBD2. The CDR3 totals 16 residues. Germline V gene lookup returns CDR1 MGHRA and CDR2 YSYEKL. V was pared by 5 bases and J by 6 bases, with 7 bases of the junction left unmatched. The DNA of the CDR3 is TGCGCCAGCAGCACAAGACTAGCGGGAGGGGCTGATACGCAGTATTTT. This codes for CASSTRLAGGADTQYF.

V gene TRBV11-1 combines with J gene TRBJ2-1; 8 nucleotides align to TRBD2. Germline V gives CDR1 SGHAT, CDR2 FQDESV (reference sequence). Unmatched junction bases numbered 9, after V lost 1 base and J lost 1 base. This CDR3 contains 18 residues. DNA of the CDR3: TGTGCCAGCAGCTTAGGCTACGCCGGGACTAGTTCCTACAATGAGCAGTTCTTC. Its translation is CASSLGYAGTSSYNEQFF.

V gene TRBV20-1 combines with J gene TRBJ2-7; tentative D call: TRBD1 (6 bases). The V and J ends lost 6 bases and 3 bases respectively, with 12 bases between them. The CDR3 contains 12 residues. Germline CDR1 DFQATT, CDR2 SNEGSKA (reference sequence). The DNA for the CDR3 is TGCAGTGCGGACAGAGAGCACTACGAGCAGTACTTC. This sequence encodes CSADREHYEQYF.

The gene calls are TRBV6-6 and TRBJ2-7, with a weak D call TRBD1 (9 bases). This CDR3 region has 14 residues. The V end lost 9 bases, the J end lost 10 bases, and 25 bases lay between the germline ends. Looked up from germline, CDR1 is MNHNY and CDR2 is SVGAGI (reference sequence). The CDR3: CASLPGGTGTQQYF. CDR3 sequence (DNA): TGTGCCAGTCTCCCGGGGGGGACAGGGACTCAACAGTACTTC.

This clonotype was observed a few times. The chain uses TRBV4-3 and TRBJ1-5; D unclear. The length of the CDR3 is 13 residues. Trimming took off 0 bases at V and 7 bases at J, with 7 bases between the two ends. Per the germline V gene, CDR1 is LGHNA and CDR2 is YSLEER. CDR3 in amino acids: CASSQEIGQPQHF. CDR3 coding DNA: TGCGCCAGCAGCCAAGAAATAGGGCAGCCCCAGCATTTT.

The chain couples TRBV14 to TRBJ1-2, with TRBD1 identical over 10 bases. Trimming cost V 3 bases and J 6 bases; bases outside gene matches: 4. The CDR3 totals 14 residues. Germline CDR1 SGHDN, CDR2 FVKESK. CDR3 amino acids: CASSHWTGGDGYTF. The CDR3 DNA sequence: TGTGCCAGCAGCCACTGGACAGGGGGAGATGGCTACACCTTC. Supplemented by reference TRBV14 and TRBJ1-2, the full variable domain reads EAGVTQFPSHSVIEKGQTVTLRCDPISGHDNLYWYRRVMGKEIKFLLHFVKESKQDESGMPNNRFLAERTGGTYSTLKVQPAELEDSGVYFCASSHWTGGDGYTFGSGTRLTVV.

Here the CDR3 reads CSARPGPGLAVYTQYF. The DNA of the CDR3 is TGCAGTGCTAGGCCTGGACCGGGACTAGCGGTTTATACGCAGTATTTT. The genes are TRBV20-1 and TRBJ2-3; 11 nucleotides align to TRBD2. The CDR3 has 16 residues. With V trimmed by 3 bases and J by 7 bases, 12 bases remained unmatched. Germline CDR1 reads DFQATT; CDR2 reads SNEGSKA (reference sequence).

CDR3 in DNA: TGTGCCAGTAGACTAGGACTAGCGCGAGACAATGAGCAGTTCTTC. Its translation is CASRLGLARDNEQFF. J is TRBJ2-1 and V is TRBV19, with TRBD2 matching over 9 bases. The CDR3 spans 15 residues. The germline V gene has CDR1 LNHDA and CDR2 SQIVND (reference sequence). V lost 6 bases and J lost 5; bases outside the gene matches: 8.

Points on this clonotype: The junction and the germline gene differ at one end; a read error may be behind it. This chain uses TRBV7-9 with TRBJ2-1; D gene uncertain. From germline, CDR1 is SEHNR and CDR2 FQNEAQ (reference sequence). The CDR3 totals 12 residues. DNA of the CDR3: TGTGCCAGCAGCTTAGGGGATAGTGAGCAGATCTTC. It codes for CASSLGDSEQIF. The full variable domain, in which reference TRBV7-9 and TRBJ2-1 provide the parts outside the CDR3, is DTGVSQNPRHKITKRGQNVTFRCDPISEHNRLYWYRQTLGQGPEFLTYFQNEAQLEKSRLLSDRFSAERPKGSFSTLEIQRTEQGDSAMYLCASSLGDSEQIFGPGTRLTVL.

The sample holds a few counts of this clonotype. The CDR3 loop reads CASSWASGTTDTQYF. CDR3 nucleotides: TGTGCCAGCAGTTGGGCTAGCGGGACCACAGATACGCAGTATTTT. This chain connects TRBV6-2 or TRBV6-3 to TRBJ2-3; 9 bases align to TRBD2. Germline CDR1 is MNHEY and CDR2 is SVGEGT. The CDR3 is 15 residues long. V trimming: 4 bases; J trimming: 2 bases; junction bases outside the gene matches: 4.

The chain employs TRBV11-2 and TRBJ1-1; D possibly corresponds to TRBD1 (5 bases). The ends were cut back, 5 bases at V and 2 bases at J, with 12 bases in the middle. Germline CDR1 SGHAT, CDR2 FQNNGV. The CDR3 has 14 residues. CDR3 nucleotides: TGTGCCAGCAGCATCTTGGGGGGAAACACTGAAGCTTTCTTT. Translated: CASSILGGNTEAFF.

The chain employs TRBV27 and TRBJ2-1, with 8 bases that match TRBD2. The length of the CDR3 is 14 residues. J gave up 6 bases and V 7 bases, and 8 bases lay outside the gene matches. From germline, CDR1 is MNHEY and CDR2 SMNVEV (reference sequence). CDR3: CASKASGWSNEQFF. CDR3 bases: TGTGCCAGCAAGGCTAGCGGGTGGTCCAATGAGCAGTTCTTC.

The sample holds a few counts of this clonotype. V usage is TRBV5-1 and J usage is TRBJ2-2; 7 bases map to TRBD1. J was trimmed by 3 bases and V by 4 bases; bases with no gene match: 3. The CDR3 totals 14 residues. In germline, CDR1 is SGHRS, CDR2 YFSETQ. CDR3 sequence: CASSRQGDTGELFF. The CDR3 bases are TGCGCCAGCAGCCGACAGGGCGACACCGGGGAGCTGTTTTTT.

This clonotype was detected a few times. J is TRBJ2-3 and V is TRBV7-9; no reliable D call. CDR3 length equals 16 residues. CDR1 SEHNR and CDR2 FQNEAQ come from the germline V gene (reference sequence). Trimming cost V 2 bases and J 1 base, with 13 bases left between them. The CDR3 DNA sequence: TGTGCCAGCAGCTTAAAGGCACCGTTAGGCACAGATACGCAGTATTTT. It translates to CASSLKAPLGTDTQYF.

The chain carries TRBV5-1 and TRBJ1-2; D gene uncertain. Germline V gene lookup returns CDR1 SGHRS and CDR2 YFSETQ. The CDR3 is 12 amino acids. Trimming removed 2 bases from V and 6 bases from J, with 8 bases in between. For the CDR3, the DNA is TGCGCCAGCAGCTTCCGGGATAATGGCTACACCTTC. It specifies CASSFRDNGYTF.

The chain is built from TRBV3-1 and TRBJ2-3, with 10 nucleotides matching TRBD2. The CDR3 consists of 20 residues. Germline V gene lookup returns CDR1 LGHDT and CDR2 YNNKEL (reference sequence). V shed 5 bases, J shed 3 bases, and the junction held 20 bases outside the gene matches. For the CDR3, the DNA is TGTGCCAGCAGCTCTATAGAACGTTTGAGCGGGAGGGCCGGAACAGATACGCAGTATTTT. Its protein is CASSSIERLSGRAGTDTQYF.

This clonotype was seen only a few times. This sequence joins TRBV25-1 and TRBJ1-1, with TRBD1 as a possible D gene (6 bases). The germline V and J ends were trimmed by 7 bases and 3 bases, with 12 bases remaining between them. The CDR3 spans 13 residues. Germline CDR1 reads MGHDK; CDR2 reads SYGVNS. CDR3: CASTLTGDTEAFF. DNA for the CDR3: TGTGCCAGCACCCTGACAGGCGACACTGAAGCTTTCTTT. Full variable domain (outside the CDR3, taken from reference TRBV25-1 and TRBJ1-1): EADIYQTPRYLVIGTGKKITLECSQTMGHDKMYWYQQDPGMELHLIHYSYGVNSTEKGDLSSESTVSRIRTEHFPLTLESARPSHTSQYLCASTLTGDTEAFFGQGTRLTVV.

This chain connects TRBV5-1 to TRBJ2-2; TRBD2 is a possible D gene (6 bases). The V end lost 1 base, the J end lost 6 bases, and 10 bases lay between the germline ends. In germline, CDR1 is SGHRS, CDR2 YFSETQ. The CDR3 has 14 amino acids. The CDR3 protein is CASSLLAASGELFF. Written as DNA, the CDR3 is TGCGCCAGCAGCTTGTTAGCGGCGTCCGGGGAGCTGTTTTTT. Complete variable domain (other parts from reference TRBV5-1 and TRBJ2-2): KAGVTQTPRYLIKTRGQQVTLSCSPISGHRSVSWYQQTPGQGLQFLFEYFSETQRNKGNFPGRFSGRQFSNSRSEMNVSTLELGDSALYLCASSLLAASGELFFGEGSRLTVL.

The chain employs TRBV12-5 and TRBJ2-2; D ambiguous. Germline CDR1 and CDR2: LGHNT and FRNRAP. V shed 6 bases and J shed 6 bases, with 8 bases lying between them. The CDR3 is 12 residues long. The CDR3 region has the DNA TGTGCTAGTGGGGTTCCCCCCGGGGAGCTGTTTTTT. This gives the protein CASGVPPGELFF.

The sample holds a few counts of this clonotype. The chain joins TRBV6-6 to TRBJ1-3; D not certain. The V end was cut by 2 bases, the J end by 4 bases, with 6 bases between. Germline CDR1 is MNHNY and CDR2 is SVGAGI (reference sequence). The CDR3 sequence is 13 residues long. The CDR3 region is CASSYQGGNTIYF. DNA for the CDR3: TGTGCCAGCAGTTACCAAGGGGGAAACACCATATATTTT.

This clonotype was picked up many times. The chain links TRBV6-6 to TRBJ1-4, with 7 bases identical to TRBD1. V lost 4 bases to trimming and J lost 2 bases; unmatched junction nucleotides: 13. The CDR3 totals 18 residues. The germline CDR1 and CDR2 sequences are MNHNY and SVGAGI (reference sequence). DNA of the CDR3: TGTGCCAGCAGTTGGGCCACGACAGGGTGGGGTACTAATGAAAAACTGTTTTTT. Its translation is CASSWATTGWGTNEKLFF.

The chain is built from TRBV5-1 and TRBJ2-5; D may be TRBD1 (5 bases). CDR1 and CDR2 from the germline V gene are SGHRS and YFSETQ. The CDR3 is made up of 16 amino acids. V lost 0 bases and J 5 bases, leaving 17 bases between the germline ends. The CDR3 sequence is CASSLDLQGVWETQYF. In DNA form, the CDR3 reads TGCGCCAGCAGCTTGGATTTGCAGGGCGTGTGGGAGACCCAGTACTTC.

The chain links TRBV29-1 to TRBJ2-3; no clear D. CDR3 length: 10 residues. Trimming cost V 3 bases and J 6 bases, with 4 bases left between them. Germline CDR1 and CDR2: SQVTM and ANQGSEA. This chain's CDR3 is CSVDEDTQYF. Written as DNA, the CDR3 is TGCAGCGTTGATGAGGATACGCAGTATTTT.

The CDR3 spells CASSASSGQPQHF. CDR3 sequence (DNA): TGTGCCAGCAGCGCCTCCTCTGGGCAGCCCCAGCATTTT. V usage is TRBV7-8 and J usage is TRBJ1-5; the D is unclear. Germline-derived CDR1 and CDR2 are SGHVS and FQNEAQ. The CDR3 totals 13 residues. V lost 5 bases to trimming and J lost 7 bases, with 12 bases between them.

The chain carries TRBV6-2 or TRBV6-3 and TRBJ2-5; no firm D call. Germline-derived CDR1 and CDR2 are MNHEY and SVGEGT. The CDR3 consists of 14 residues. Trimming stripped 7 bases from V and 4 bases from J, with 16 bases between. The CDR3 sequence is CASTQALLPETQYF. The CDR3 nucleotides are TGTGCCAGCACCCAGGCCCTCTTGCCAGAGACCCAGTACTTC.

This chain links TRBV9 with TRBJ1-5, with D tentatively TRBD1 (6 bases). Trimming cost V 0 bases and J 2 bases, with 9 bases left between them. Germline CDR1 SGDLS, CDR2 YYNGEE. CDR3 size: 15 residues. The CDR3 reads CASSVDGGGNQPQHF. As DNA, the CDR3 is TGTGCCAGCAGCGTAGATGGGGGCGGCAATCAGCCCCAGCATTTT.

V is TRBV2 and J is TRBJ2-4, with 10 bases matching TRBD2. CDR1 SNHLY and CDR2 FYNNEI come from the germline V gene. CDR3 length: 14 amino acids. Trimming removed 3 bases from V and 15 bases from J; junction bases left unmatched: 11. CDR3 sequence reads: CASSDYSGRPVSYF. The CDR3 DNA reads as TGTGCCAGCAGTGACTATAGCGGGAGGCCCGTTTCGTACTTC.

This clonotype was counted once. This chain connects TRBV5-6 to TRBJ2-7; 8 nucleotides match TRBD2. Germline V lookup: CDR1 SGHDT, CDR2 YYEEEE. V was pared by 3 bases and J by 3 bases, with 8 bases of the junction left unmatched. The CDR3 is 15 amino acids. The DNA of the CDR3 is TGTGCCAGCAGCTCCGAAAGCGGGAGAGGCTACGAGCAGTACTTC. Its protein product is CASSSESGRGYEQYF.

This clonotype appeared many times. The CDR3 here is CSVGTEAFF. In DNA form, the CDR3 reads TGCAGCGTTGGCACTGAAGCTTTCTTT. V and J are TRBV29-1 and TRBJ1-1; D unclear. Germline CDR1 SQVTM, CDR2 ANQGSEA. The CDR3 contains 9 residues. V lost 4 bases to trimming and J lost 4 bases, with 1 base between them.

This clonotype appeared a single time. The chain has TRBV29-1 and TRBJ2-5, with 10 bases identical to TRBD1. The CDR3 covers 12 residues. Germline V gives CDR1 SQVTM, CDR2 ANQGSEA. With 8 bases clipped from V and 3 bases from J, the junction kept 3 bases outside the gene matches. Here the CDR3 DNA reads TGCAGCTCCGGGACAGGGGAAGAGACCCAGTACTTC. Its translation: CSSGTGEETQYF.